What follows are 15 T cell receptor beta chains derived from one specimen sequenced in a study of control samples from healthy donors and cancer patients. Only in-frame clones appear in the TCRdb table, and some are missing; sequencing was by immunoSEQ multiplex PCR. The sample lists around 80,000 clones; about 90% were seen once. The sequenced material came from blood. These receptor sequences come from a man between 45 and 60 years old in good health.

V and J are TRBV4-2 and TRBJ2-6; D unclear. Trimming stripped 1 base from V and 1 base from J, with 8 bases between. Germline V lookup: CDR1 LGHNA, CDR2 YNFKEQ. The CDR3 is made up of 16 amino acids. The CDR3 spells CASSQVALSGANVLTF. The CDR3 DNA reads TGTGCCAGCAGCCAAGTTGCCTTGTCTGGGGCCAACGTCCTGACTTTC.

This sequence joins TRBV4-1 and TRBJ1-3; tentatively, D is TRBD1 (6 bases). The CDR3 spans 17 residues. Germline V CDR1 and CDR2: MGHRA, YSYEKL. Trimming removed 1 base from V and 3 bases from J, with 16 bases in between. The CDR3 region is CASSQGGGARNGNTIYF. The CDR3, as DNA: TGCGCCAGCAGCCAAGGTGGGGGGGCGAGGAATGGAAACACCATATATTTT.

V and J are TRBV9 and TRBJ2-2, with 10 bases matching TRBD2. CDR1 and CDR2 from the germline V gene are SGDLS and YYNGEE. The CDR3 contains 14 residues. Trimming cost V 5 bases and J 8 bases; bases outside gene matches: 6. DNA of the CDR3: TGTGCCAGCAGTCCAGGACTAGCGGCGGGGGAGCTGTTTTTT. Its translation is CASSPGLAAGELFF.

The table lists this clone with a count of one. The chain joins TRBV12-5 to TRBJ1-2, with unresolved D. The CDR3 length is 13 residues. Trimming took 4 bases from V and 8 from J, leaving 14 bases between them. Germline values: CDR1 LGHNT, CDR2 FRNRAP. The CDR3 here is CASGSVPRQGYTF. The CDR3 coding sequence is TGTGCTAGTGGTTCGGTCCCCAGGCAAGGCTACACCTTC.

The V call is TRBV7-9, the J call TRBJ2-7; 7 bases fit TRBD2. CDR1 is SEHNR and CDR2 is FQNEAQ in the germline V gene (reference sequence). J lost 1 base, V lost 5 bases, and 20 bases had no gene match. CDR3 size: 19 residues. The CDR3 sequence: CASSPRLDGAGRPSYEQYF. The DNA for the CDR3 is TGTGCCAGCAGCCCTAGACTCGATGGCGCCGGGAGGCCGTCCTACGAGCAGTACTTC.

The genes are TRBV9 and TRBJ2-3, with 7 bases that match TRBD1. Per germline, CDR1 SGDLS and CDR2 YYNGEE. V gave up 5 bases and J gave up 6 bases; unmatched junction bases: 6. This CDR3 has 13 amino acids. The CDR3 spells CASSRDSWDTQYF. The CDR3 nucleotides read TGTGCCAGCAGTCGGGACAGTTGGGATACGCAGTATTTT. The full variable domain, rest sourced from reference TRBV9 and TRBJ2-3, is DSGVTQTPKHLITATGQRVTLRCSPRSGDLSVYWYQQSLDQGLQFLIQYYNGEERAKGNILERFSAQQFPDLHSELNLSSLELGDSALYFCASSRDSWDTQYFGPGTRLTVL.

This chain joins TRBV7-3 and TRBJ2-5; no definite D call. Germline lookup yields CDR1 SGHTA and CDR2 FQGTGA. Between the trimmed V and J ends, which lost 1 base and 2 bases, there was a span of 14 bases. The CDR3 sequence is 16 residues long. CDR3 region: CASSLKGAAPQETQYF. The CDR3 coding sequence is TGTGCCAGCAGCTTAAAGGGCGCAGCACCACAAGAGACCCAGTACTTC.

This chain uses TRBV6-1 with TRBJ2-3; 7 bases map to TRBD1. The V and J ends lost 3 bases and 6 bases, in that order; junction bases with no gene match: 9. This CDR3 has 15 amino acids. Germline CDR1 is MNHNS and CDR2 is SASEGT. As DNA, the CDR3 is TGTGCCAGCAGTGAGTCACAGGGGATCTTCGATACGCAGTATTTT. Protein: CASSESQGIFDTQYF.

The chain is built from TRBV3-1 (or the pseudogene TRBV3-2) and TRBJ1-5; D gene uncertain. Trimming cost V 4 bases and J 1 base, with 11 bases left between them. This CDR3 is 15 amino acids long. Germline CDR1 and CDR2: LGHDT and YNNKEL (reference sequence). The CDR3 here is CASSPRWSSNQPQHF. The CDR3 DNA is TGTGCCAGCAGCCCCAGATGGTCGAGCAATCAGCCCCAGCATTTT.

The gene calls are TRBV30 and TRBJ1-2, with unresolved D. Germline CDR1 and CDR2: GTSNPN and SVGIG (reference sequence). The CDR3 length is 20 residues. V dropped 0 bases and J dropped 9 bases, with 35 bases sitting between them. CDR3 coding DNA: TGTGCCTGGAGTGTAAGGATTTCGATCGGTCCGACGCCGACCGAAGCATGCTACACCTTC. Amino acid sequence: CAWSVRISIGPTPTEACYTF.

V usage is TRBV19 and J usage is TRBJ2-5, with TRBD2 matching 10 bases. The CDR3 is 14 residues long. The V and J ends lost 7 bases and 5 bases, in that order; junction bases with no gene match: 7. CDR1 LNHDA and CDR2 SQIVND come from the germline V gene (reference sequence). CDR3 sequence reads: CASKETSGRETQYF. For the CDR3, the DNA is TGTGCCAGTAAGGAGACTAGCGGGCGGGAGACCCAGTACTTC.

The gene calls are TRBV21-1 and TRBJ1-2; the table's D gene call, TRBD1, was not cross checked with the DNA. TRBV21-1 is an annotated pseudogene. CDR3 length: 17 residues. The CDR3 sequence is CASSPAPGQRANYGYTF. The DNA for the CDR3 is TGTGCCAGCAGCCCCGCTCCGGGACAGCGAGCTAACTATGGCTACACCTTC.

This clone was observed a few times. J is TRBJ1-5 and V is TRBV19; 8 bases are shared with TRBD1. CDR1 is LNHDA and CDR2 is SQIVND in the germline V gene (reference sequence). The CDR3 loop spans 17 amino acids. With 4 bases clipped from V and 9 bases from J, the junction kept 17 bases outside the gene matches. This CDR3 reads CASSKSSGTGGVTPQHF. CDR3 DNA sequence: TGTGCCAGTAGTAAATCGTCGGGGACAGGTGGGGTAACGCCCCAGCATTTT.

J is TRBJ1-2 and V is TRBV4-3; the match to TRBD1 covers 8 bases. The germline gives CDR1 LGHNA, CDR2 YSLEER. V gave up 0 bases and J gave up 6 bases; unmatched junction bases: 6. The length of the CDR3 is 15 residues. In DNA, the CDR3 is TGCGCCAGCAGCCAAGATGGACAGGGCAGGAATGGCTACACCTTC. This translates into CASSQDGQGRNGYTF.

The chain links TRBV5-8 to TRBJ1-2, with D hard to call. Deletions cut 4 bases from V and 5 bases from J, with 18 bases between. This CDR3 region has 15 residues. Germline CDR1 is SGHTS and CDR2 is YDEGEE. CDR3: CASSPKGSRIYGYTF. Written as DNA, the CDR3 is TGTGCCAGCAGCCCTAAAGGGAGTCGGATATATGGCTACACCTTC. Together with reference TRBV5-8 and TRBJ1-2, the CDR3 gives the full variable domain: EAGVTQSPTHLIKTRGQQATLRCSPISGHTSVYWYQQALGLGLQFLLWYDEGEERNRGNFPPRFSGRQFPNYSSELNVNALELEDSALYLCASSPKGSRIYGYTFGSGTRLTVV.